This T cell receptor (beta chain) was recorded in a study of OX40 agonist ivuxolimab in advanced cancers. Study context: Age averaged around 60 years (range about 23 to 80), and 82.7% were male. Broader study findings: At 0.1 to 3.0 mg/kg, clonal expansion of CD4+ and CD8+ blood T cells had occurred by week 6. On average, CD8+ T cells had more expanded clones than CD4+.

TCRdb's table, derived via immunoSEQ multiplex PCR, lists solely in-frame clones and lacks some. The repertoire holds tens of thousands of clones, with more than 65% as singletons. This clone was counted a few times. Its target is not known. Sequencing used CD4+ or CD8+ T cells sorted from blood, obtained in a trial of the OX40 agonist ivuxolimab. This sequence originates from an adult with an advanced solid tumor such as melanoma, head and neck, liver or kidney cancer.

The CDR3 protein is CASSQVGSDQPQHF. The CDR3 coding sequence is TGTGCCAGCAGCCAAGTCGGGTCGGATCAGCCCCAGCATTTT. The chain carries TRBV4-2 and TRBJ1-5; no firm D call. With 1 base removed from V and 5 bases from J, the gap between germline ends came to 9 bases. The length of the CDR3 is 14 residues. Germline assignment: CDR1 LGHNA and CDR2 YNFKEQ.